This T cell receptor beta chain came from a study of blood T cell repertoires in COVID-19. In the study overall: Spain, Italy and the United States supplied samples that represented acute and convalescent COVID-19.

V trimming: 3 bases; J trimming: 3 bases; junction bases outside the gene matches: 2. Germline V CDR1 and CDR2: SGHNT, YENEEA. CDR3 length: 14 residues. Per the authors' pipeline: Reference gene primers were amplified, and this amplification served to estimate nucleated cell counts. Sequenced by immunoSEQ multiplex PCR; TCRdb stores in-frame clones only, minus some. The D gene and trimming were derived from the DNA, and the V and J assignments and clone size from that table. The table lists some 240,000 clones, over 80% of them singletons. This receptor was taken from a woman aged 40 to 55 who had recovered from COVID-19. The sample consisted of peripheral blood. The V call is TRBV11-3, the J call TRBJ2-1; 7 bases fit TRBD1. CDR3 sequence (DNA): TGTGCCAGCAGCTTGACAGGGTTCTACAATGAGCAGTTCTTC. Translated: CASSLTGFYNEQFF.